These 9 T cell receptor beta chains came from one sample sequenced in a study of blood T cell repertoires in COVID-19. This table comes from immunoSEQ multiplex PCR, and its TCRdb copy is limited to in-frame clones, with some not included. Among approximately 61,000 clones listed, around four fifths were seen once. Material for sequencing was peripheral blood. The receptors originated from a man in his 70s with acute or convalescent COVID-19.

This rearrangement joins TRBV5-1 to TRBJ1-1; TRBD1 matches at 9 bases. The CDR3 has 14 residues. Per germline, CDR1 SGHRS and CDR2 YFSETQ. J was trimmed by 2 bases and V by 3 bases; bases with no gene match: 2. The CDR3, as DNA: TGCGCCAGCAGCTCAACAGGGGGCAACACTGAAGCTTTCTTT. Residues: CASSSTGGNTEAFF.

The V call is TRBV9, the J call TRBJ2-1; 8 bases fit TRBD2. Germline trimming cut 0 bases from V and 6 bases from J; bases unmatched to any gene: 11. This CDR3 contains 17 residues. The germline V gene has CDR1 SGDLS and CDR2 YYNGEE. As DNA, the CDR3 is TGTGCCAGCAGCGTAGGGTTGGCGGCGGGGGGTTTCAATGAGCAGTTCTTC. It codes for CASSVGLAAGGFNEQFF.

Here the CDR3 reads CASSAGSGGTGELFF. CDR3 DNA sequence: TGCGCCAGCAGCGCTGGAAGCGGGGGCACCGGGGAGCTGTTTTTT. V gene TRBV5-1 combines with J gene TRBJ2-2; 8 bases line up with TRBD2. Germline CDR1 reads SGHRS; CDR2 reads YFSETQ. The CDR3 is made up of 15 amino acids. J gave up 4 bases and V 4 bases, and 6 bases lay outside the gene matches.

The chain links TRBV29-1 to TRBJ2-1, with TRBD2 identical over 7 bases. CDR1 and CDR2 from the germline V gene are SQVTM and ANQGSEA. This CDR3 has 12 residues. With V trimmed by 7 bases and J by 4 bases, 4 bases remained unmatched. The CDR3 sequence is CSAGGVYNEQFF. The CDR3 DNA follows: TGCAGCGCTGGGGGGGTGTACAATGAGCAGTTCTTC.

CDR3 amino acids: CAISQGSNQPQHF. Written as DNA, the CDR3 is TGTGCCATCAGTCAGGGGAGCAATCAGCCCCAGCATTTT. V and J are TRBV10-3 and TRBJ1-5, with a tentative D call TRBD1 (6 bases). The V end was cut by 5 bases, the J end by 1 base, with 6 bases between. This CDR3 spans 13 amino acids. Germline-derived CDR1 and CDR2 are ENHRY and SYGVKD.

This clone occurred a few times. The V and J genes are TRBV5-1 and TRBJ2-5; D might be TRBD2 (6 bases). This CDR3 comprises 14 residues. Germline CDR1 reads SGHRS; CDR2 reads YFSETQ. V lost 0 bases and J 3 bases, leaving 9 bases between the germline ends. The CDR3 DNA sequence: TGCGCCAGCAGCTTGGGGGCTAGCGAAGAGACCCAGTACTTC. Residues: CASSLGASEETQYF.

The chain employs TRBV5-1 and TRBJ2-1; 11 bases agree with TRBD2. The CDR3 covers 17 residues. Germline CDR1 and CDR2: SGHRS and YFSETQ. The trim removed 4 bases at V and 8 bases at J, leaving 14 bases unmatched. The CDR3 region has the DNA TGCGCCAGCAGCCGCGGGACTAGCGGCTCCGCGGGGGATGAGCAGTTCTTC. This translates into CASSRGTSGSAGDEQFF.

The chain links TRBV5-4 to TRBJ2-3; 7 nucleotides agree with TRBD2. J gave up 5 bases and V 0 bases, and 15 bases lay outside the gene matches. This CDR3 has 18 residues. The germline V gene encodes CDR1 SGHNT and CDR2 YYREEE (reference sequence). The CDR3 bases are TGTGCCAGCAGCTTGGATGGGAGTGAGCGGGGAGGAAGAGATACGCAGTATTTT. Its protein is CASSLDGSERGGRDTQYF.

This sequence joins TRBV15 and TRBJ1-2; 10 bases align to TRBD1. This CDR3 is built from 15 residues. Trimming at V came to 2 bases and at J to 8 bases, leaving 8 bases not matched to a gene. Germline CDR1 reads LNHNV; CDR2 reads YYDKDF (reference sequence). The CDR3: CATSRPRGTGEGYTF. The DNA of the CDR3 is TGTGCCACCAGCAGACCAAGGGGGACAGGGGAAGGCTACACCTTC.